The TCR beta chain under discussion was sequenced for a study of cytomegalovirus exposure and HLA in healthy donors. Study results and limitations: Through in vitro validation, a few CMV-associated chains were shown to be specific for CMV antigens.

CDR1 and CDR2 from the germline V gene are MNHEY and SMNVEV (reference sequence). This CDR3 comprises 13 residues. Trimming cost V 5 bases and J 8 bases; bases outside gene matches: 7. The PCR had 60 Vbeta and 13 Jbeta primers. Only in-frame clones appear in the TCRdb table, and some are missing; sequencing was by immunoSEQ multiplex PCR. In the table there are tens of thousands of clones, about 81% of which are singletons. Notes on this clone: What it binds is unknown.

Sequencing was performed on PBMCs. The genes are TRBV27 and TRBJ2-3, with TRBD2 matching 7 bases. The sequence came from a woman aged 40-49 years in good health and CMV-seronegative. CDR3 amino acids: CASSPLAEGTQYF. Here the CDR3 DNA reads TGTGCCAGCAGTCCTCTAGCGGAAGGTACGCAGTATTTT.